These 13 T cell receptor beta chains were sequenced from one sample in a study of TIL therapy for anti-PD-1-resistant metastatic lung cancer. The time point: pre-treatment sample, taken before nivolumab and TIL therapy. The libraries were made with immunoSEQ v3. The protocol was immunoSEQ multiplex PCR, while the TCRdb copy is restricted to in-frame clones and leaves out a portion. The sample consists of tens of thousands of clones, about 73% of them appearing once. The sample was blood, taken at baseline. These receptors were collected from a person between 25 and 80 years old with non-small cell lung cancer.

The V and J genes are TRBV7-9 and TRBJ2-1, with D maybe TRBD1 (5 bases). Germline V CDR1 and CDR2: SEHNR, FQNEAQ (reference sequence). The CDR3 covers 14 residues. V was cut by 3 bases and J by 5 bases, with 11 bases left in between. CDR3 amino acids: CASSFTSRDNEQFF. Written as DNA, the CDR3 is TGTGCCAGCAGCTTCACCTCCAGGGACAATGAGCAGTTCTTC.

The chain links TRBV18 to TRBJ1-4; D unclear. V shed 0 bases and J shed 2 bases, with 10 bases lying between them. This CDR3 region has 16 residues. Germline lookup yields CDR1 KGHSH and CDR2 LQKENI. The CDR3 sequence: CASSPPLGSTNEKLFF. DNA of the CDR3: TGTGCCAGCTCACCACCGTTGGGTTCGACTAATGAAAAACTGTTTTTT.

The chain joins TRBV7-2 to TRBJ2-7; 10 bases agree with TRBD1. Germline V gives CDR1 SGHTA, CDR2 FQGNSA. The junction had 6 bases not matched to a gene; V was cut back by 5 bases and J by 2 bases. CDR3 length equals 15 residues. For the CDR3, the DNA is TGTGCCAGCAGCCCCTGGGACAGGGGAACCTACGAGCAGTACTTC. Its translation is CASSPWDRGTYEQYF. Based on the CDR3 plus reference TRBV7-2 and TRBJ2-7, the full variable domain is GAGVSQSPSNKVTEKGKDVELRCDPISGHTALYWYRQSLGQGLEFLIYFQGNSAPDKSGLPSDRFSAERTGGSVSTLTIQRTQQEDSAVYLCASSPWDRGTYEQYFGPGTRLTVT.

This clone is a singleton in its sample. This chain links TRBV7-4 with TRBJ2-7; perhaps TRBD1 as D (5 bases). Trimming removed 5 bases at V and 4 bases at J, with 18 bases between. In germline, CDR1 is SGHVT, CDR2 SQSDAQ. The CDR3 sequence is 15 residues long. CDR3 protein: CASSPGHELGYEQYF. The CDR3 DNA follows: TGTGCCAGCAGCCCCGGACATGAATTGGGGTACGAGCAGTACTTC.

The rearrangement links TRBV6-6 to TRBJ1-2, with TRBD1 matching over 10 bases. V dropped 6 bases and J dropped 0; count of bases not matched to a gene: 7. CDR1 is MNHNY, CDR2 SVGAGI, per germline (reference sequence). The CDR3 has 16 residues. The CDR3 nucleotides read TGTGCCAGCAGACCCGGGACAGGGGTAGCTAACTATGGCTACACCTTC. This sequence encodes CASRPGTGVANYGYTF.

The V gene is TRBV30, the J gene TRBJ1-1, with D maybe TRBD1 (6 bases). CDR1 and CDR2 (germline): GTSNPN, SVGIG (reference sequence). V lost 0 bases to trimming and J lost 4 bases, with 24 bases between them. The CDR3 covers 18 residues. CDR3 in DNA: TGTGCCTGGAGTGTACGGGCGGGTTCTTGGGGAGGGGGCACTGAAGCTTTCTTT. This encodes CAWSVRAGSWGGGTEAFF.

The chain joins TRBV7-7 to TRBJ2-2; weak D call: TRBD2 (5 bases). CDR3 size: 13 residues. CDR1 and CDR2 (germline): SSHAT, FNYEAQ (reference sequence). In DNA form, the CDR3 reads TGTGCTAGCGCCTTGGGGTGGCCCGGGGAGCTGTTTTTT. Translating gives CASALGWPGELFF.

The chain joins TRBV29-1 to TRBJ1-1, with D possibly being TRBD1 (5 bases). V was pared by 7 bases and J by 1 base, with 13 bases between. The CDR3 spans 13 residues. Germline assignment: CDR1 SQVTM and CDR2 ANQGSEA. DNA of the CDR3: TGCAGCGGAGCCTTGGGACCGAACACTGAAGCTTTCTTT. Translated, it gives CSGALGPNTEAFF.

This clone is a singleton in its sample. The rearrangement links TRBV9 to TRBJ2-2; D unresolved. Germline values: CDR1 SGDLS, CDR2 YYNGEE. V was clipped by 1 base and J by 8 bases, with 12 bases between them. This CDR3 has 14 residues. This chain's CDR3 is CASSVNPGPGELFF. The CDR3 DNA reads TGTGCCAGCAGCGTAAATCCCGGCCCGGGGGAGCTGTTTTTT.

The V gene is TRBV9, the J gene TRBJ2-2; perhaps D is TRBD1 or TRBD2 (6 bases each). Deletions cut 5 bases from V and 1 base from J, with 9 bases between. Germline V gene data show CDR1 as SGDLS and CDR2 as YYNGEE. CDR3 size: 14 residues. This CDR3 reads CASRGGQNTGELFF. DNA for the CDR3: TGTGCCAGCAGGGGGGGACAGAACACCGGGGAGCTGTTTTTT. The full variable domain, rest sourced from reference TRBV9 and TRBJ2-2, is DSGVTQTPKHLITATGQRVTLRCSPRSGDLSVYWYQQSLDQGLQFLIQYYNGEERAKGNILERFSAQQFPDLHSELNLSSLELGDSALYFCASRGGQNTGELFFGEGSRLTVL.

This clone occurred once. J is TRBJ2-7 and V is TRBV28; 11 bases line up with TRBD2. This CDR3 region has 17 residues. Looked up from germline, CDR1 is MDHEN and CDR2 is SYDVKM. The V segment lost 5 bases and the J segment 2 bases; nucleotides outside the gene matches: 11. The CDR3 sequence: CASSGSTTSGTPYEQYF. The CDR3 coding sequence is TGTGCCAGCAGTGGATCCACGACTAGCGGGACGCCCTACGAGCAGTACTTC.

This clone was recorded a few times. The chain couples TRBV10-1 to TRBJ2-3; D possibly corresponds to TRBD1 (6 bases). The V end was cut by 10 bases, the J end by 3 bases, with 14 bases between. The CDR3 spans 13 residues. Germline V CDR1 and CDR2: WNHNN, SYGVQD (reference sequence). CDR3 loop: CATRGGLTDTQYF. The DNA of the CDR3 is TGCGCCACCCGTGGGGGCCTAACAGATACGCAGTATTTT.

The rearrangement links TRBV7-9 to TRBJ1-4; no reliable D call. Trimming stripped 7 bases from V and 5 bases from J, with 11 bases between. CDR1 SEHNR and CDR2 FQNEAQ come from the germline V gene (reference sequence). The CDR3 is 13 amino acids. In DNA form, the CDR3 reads TGTGCCAGCACCATAATGGGGAATGAAAAACTGTTTTTT. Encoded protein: CASTIMGNEKLFF.